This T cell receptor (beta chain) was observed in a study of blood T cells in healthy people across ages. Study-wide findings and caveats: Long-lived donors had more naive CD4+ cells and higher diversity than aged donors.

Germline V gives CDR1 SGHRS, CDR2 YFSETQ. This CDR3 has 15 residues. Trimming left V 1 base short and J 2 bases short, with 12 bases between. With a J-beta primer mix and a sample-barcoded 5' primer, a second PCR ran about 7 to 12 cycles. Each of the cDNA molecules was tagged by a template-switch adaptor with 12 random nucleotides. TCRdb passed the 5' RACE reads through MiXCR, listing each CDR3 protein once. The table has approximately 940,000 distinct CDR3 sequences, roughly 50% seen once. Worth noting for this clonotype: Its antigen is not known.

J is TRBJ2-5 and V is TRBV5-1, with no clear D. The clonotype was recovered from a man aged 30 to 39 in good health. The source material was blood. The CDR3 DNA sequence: TGCGCCAGCAGCTTGACTGGTCGTCTGCAAGAGACCCAGTACTTC. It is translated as CASSLTGRLQETQYF.